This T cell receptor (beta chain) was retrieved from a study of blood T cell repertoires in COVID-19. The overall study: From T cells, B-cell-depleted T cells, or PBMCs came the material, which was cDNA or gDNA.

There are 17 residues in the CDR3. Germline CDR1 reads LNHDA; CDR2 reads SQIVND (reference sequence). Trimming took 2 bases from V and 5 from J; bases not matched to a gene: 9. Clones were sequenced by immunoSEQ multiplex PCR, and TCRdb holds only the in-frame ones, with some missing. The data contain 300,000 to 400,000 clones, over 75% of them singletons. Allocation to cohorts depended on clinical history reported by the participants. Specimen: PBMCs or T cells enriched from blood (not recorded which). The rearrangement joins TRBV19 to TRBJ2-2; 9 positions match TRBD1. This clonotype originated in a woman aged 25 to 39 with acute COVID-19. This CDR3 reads CASSISPGQGRTGELFF. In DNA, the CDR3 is TGTGCCAGTAGTATATCCCCGGGACAGGGACGGACCGGGGAGCTGTTTTTT.